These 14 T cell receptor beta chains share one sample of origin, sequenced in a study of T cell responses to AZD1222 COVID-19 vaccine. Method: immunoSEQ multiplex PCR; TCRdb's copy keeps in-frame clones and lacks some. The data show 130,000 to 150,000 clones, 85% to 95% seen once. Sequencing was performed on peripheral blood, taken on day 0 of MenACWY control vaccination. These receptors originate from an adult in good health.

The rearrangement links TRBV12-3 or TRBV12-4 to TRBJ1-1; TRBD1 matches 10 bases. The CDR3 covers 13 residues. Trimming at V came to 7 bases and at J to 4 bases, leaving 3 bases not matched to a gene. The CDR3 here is CASKRTGGTEAFF. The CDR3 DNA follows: TGTGCCAGCAAACGGACAGGGGGCACTGAAGCTTTCTTT.

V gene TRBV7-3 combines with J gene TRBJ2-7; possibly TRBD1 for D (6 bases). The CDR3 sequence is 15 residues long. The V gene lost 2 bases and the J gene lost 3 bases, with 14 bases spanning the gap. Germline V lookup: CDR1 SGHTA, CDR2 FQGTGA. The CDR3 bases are TGTGCCAGCAGCTTATTTGGGGGCCCCTTCTACGAGCAGTACTTC. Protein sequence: CASSLFGGPFYEQYF.

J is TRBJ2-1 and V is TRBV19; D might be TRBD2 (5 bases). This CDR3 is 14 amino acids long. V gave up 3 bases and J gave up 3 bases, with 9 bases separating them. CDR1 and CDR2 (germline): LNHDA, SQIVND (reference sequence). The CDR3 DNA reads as TGTGCCAGTAGTATCGCGGGCAGCTACAATGAGCAGTTCTTC. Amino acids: CASSIAGSYNEQFF.

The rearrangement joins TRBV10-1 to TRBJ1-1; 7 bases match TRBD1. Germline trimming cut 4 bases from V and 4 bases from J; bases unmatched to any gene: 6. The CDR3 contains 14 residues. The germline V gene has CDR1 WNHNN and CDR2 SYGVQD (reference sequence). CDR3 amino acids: CASSVNRGGTEAFF. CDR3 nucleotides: TGCGCCAGCAGTGTGAACAGGGGAGGCACTGAAGCTTTCTTT.

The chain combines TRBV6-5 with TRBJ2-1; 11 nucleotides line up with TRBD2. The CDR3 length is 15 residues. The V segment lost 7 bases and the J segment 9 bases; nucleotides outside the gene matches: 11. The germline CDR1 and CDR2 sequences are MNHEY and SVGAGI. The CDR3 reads CASTGSGGVSREQFF. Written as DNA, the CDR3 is TGTGCCAGCACAGGTAGCGGGGGGGTTTCTCGTGAGCAGTTCTTC.

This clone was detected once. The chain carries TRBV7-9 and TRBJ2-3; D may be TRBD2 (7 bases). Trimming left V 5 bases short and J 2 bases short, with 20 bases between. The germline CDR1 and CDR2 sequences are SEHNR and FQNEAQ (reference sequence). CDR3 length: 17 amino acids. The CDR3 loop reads CASSSRRGGFPTDTQYF. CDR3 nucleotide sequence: TGTGCCAGCAGCAGTCGTAGGGGGGGTTTCCCCACAGATACGCAGTATTTT.

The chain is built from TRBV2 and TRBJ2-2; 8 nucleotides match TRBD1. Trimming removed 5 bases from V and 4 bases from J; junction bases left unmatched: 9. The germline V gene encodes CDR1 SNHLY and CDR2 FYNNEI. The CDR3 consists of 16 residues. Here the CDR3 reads CASSRQGWSSTGELFF. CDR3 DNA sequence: TGTGCCAGCAGTAGACAGGGGTGGTCGAGCACCGGGGAGCTGTTTTTT.

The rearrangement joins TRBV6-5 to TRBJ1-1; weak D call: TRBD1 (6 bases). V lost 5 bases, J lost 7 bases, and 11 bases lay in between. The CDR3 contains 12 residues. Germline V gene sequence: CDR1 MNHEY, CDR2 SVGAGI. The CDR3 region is CASSTQGSEAFF. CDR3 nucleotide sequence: TGTGCCAGCAGTACACAGGGTAGTGAAGCTTTCTTT.

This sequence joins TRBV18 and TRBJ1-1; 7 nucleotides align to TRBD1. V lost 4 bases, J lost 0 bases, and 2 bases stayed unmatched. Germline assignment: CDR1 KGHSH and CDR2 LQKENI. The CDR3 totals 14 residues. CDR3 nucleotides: TGTGCCAGCTCACAGGGGGCTGTGAACACTGAAGCTTTCTTT. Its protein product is CASSQGAVNTEAFF.

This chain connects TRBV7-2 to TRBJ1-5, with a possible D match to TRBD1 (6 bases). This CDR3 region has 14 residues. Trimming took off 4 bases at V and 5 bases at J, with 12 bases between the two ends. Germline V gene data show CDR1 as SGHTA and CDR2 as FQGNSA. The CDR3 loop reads CASSYFGTHQPQHF. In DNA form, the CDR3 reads TGTGCCAGCAGCTACTTCGGGACACATCAGCCCCAGCATTTT.

The CDR3 spells CASSQGAGQGISGNTIYF. CDR3 bases: TGTGCCAGCAGCCAAGGGGCAGGACAGGGGATCTCTGGAAACACCATATATTTT. V is TRBV3-1 (or the pseudogene TRBV3-2) and J is TRBJ1-3; TRBD1 matches 9 bases. The CDR3 consists of 18 residues. The ends lost 1 base at V and 0 bases at J; junction bases unmatched: 7. The germline V gene encodes CDR1 LGHDT and CDR2 YNNKEL (reference sequence).

The CDR3 bases are TGTGCCAGCAGTGAAAGGGGACGGAGCTCCTATAATTCACCCCTCCACTTT. Its protein is CASSERGRSSYNSPLHF. The J gene is TRBJ1-6, the V gene TRBV6-1, with D possibly TRBD1 on 5 matching bases. CDR1 and CDR2 (germline): MNHNS, SASEGT. The V end lost 2 bases, the J end lost 0 bases, and 11 bases lay between the germline ends. The CDR3 is 17 amino acids.

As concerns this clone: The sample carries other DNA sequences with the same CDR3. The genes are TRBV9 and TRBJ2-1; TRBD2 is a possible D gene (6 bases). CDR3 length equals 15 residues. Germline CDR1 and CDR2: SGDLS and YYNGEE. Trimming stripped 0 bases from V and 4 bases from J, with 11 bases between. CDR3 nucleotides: TGTGCCAGCAGCGTAGGTTCGGGAGAGTACAATGAGCAGTTCTTC. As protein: CASSVGSGEYNEQFF.

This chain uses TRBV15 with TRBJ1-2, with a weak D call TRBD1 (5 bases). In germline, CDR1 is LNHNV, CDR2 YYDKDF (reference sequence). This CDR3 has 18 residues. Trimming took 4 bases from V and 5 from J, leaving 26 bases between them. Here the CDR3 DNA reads TGTGCCACCAGCAAGACCGGCGTTACCTGGGGCCTCACTTATGGCTACACCTTC. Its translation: CATSKTGVTWGLTYGYTF.